A selection of T cell receptor beta chains follows, all from one sample in a study of cytomegalovirus exposure and HLA in healthy donors. The table came from immunoSEQ multiplex PCR; TCRdb's copy has only in-frame clones and leaves some out. The sample has around 100,000 clones; around 80% are singletons. The sequencing sample was made of PBMCs. These receptor sequences come from a woman under 30 in good health and CMV-seropositive. The CDR3 runs from the conserved cysteine through the conserved F or W. The size field is filled for only some rows; it gives once, few, many or a size class.

TRBJ1-4 | . | TRBV27 | CASSFQGDRGSGSHSNEKLFF
TRBJ2-5 | . | TRBV19 | CASGQGRETQYF
TRBJ2-1 | . | TRBV28 | CASTAYRREGLVDEQFF
TRBJ2-7 | . | TRBV7-9 | CASSPGGISYEQYF
TRBJ1-2 | . | TRBV27 | CASSSQGWVGYTF
TRBJ1-2 | . | TRBV6-5 | CASSFSERGPAGYTF
TRBJ1-3 | . | TRBV2 | CASSEGRERRNTIYF
TRBJ2-5 | . | TRBV6-1 | CASSEGHEGETQYF
TRBJ1-5 | . | TRBV28 | CASSSILRDQGNQPQHF
TRBJ2-5 | . | TRBV27 | CASKYDGFGWSETQYF
TRBJ2-7 | few | TRBV27 | CASSSPGTIHEQYF
TRBJ1-3 | once | TRBV5-1 | CASSSGGAGNTIYF
TRBJ2-2 | . | TRBV27 | CASSLWQPNTGELFF
TRBJ2-1 | . | TRBV6-1 | CASVPQRERYEQFF
TRBJ2-6 | . | TRBV21-1 | CASSKNPGRGRGISGANVLTF
TRBJ2-3 | . | TRBV7-9 | CASSSSSGTSGMVDTQYF
TRBJ2-7 | . | TRBV30 | CAWSAGTGGPHEQYF
TRBJ2-7 | few | TRBV4-2 | CASSQGGEDEQYF
TRBJ1-1 | . | TRBV12-2 | CASRLAPPTGPGGSNTEAFF
TRBJ2-2 | . | TRBV5-1 | CASRSEVTGELFF
TRBJ2-5 | . | TRBV28 | CASSLSTEETQYF
TRBJ2-5 | . | TRBV9 | CASSAASGPRTQYF
TRBJ2-2 | . | TRBV9 | CASSVDPRVAGGSGELFF
TRBJ2-2 | . | TRBV5-1 | CASSLEPGQNTGELFF
TRBJ2-7 | . | TRBV4-1 | CASSHIGGEQYF
TRBJ2-2 | . | TRBV4-1 | CASSFPSRLAGSTGELFF
TRBJ1-1 | . | TRBV6-1 | CASSVFTEAFF
TRBJ1-3 | . | TRBV12-2 | CASRSGQGDSGNTIYF
TRBJ2-3 | . | TRBV7-2 | CASSPRLAGRTDTQYF
TRBJ2-7 | . | TRBV30 | CAWKRGGRGRGYEQYF
TRBJ2-3 | once | TRBV2 | CASSRVLSTDTQYF
TRBJ2-2 | . | TRBV5-4 | CASSPKTANTGELFF
TRBJ2-7 | . | TRBV21-1 | CASSNAPQGGSYEQYF
TRBJ2-7 | few | TRBV14 | CASSQDLPVLGGEQYF
TRBJ2-5 | . | TRBV13 | CASSLSGEKETQYF
TRBJ1-1 | few | TRBV19 | CASRSRTALNTEAFF
TRBJ2-7 | . | TRBV28 | CASSFSRGREQYF
TRBJ1-4 | . | TRBV10-3 | CAISESGGQGREKLFF
TRBJ1-4 | once | TRBV2 | CASTGTEGGKLFF
TRBJ2-7 | few | TRBV5-4 | CASRAGGTYEQYF
TRBJ2-7 | . | TRBV7-9 | CASSLARTGQEQYF
TRBJ2-7 | . | TRBV5-1 | CASNFAGGIYEQYF
TRBJ1-5 | . | TRBV4-1 | CASSRAGNQPQHF
TRBJ1-1 | . | TRBV5-1 | CASSLGFGGNTEAFF
TRBJ2-2 | . | TRBV4-1 | CASSQEARESYTGELFF
TRBJ2-1 | . | TRBV11-3 | CASSLEATGGRYNEQFF
. | . | TRBV25-1 | CASSDSGYEQYF
TRBJ2-7 | . | TRBV2 | CASTEAGPGEQYF
TRBJ2-2 | . | TRBV5-8 | CASREGVNTGELFF
TRBJ2-6 | . | TRBV5-1 | CASSLAVSGANVLTF
TRBJ2-7 | once | TRBV30 | CAWSAGGLAEGDEQYF
TRBJ2-1 | few | TRBV7-2 | CASSFRTSFYNEQFF
TRBJ2-1 | few | TRBV7-2 | CASSLVGTSSYNEQFF
TRBJ2-3 | . | TRBV27 | CASSAGTSGSTDTQYF
TRBJ2-7 | few | TRBV27 | CASTRTGVNEQYF
TRBJ1-4 | . | TRBV9 | CASSADRGRKEKLFF
TRBJ2-7 | . | TRBV27 | CASSSIIVRTGSDEQYF
TRBJ2-3 | . | TRBV5-3 | CARSLRLAGGRGTDTQYF